Each of the 32 T cell receptor beta chains below was sequenced from the same sample in a study of PD-1 blockade in classical Hodgkin lymphoma (dated by TCRdb to the early 2020s). Libraries came from the immunoSEQ multiplex PCR assay. TCRdb obtained this table from immuneACCESS and retained in-frame rearrangements with V and J assigned. These tables miss some clones; where compared with another copy, unresolved V genes account for less than half of the shortfall, and the remainder is unexplained. The sample data list some 23,000 clones, and approximately 95% of these were observed just once. Clones ranked in the top ten supply around 3.9% of the sample. The time point tag for this specimen amounts to: newly diagnosed, previously untreated cHL patient sample. The specimen was peripheral blood mononuclear cells (PBMCs). These receptors came from a human donor with classical Hodgkin lymphoma.

J is TRBJ2-7 and V is TRBV11-3; 12 bases map to TRBD2. With V trimmed by 1 base and J by 3 bases, 10 bases remained unmatched. From germline, CDR1 is SGHNT and CDR2 YENEEA. CDR3 length equals 18 residues. CDR3 protein: CASSLGIRTSGDHYEQYF. The CDR3 DNA follows: TGTGCCAGCAGCTTAGGGATCAGGACTAGCGGGGACCACTACGAGCAGTACTTC. Full variable domain (missing parts from reference TRBV11-3 and TRBJ2-7): EAGVVQSPRYKIIEKKQPVAFWCNPISGHNTLYWYLQNLGQGPELLIRYENEEAVDDSQLPKDRFSAERLKGVDSTLKIQPAELGDSAVYLCASSLGIRTSGDHYEQYFGPGTRLTVT.

The rearrangement joins TRBV11-2 to TRBJ1-2, with a possible D match to TRBD1 (5 bases). Germline V gene sequence: CDR1 SGHAT, CDR2 FQNNGV. The CDR3 has 15 amino acids. Deletions cut 4 bases from V and 6 bases from J, with 18 bases between. The CDR3 DNA sequence: TGTGCCAGCAGCTCGATCCCCTCAGGGTTCGATGGCTACACCTTC. Translating gives CASSSIPSGFDGYTF.

CDR3 DNA sequence: TGTGCCAGCAGCGCCAATTGGTTTGAGGAGACCCAGTACTTC. Amino acids: CASSANWFEETQYF. The chain carries TRBV9 and TRBJ2-5, with unresolved D. Deletions cut 3 bases from V and 5 bases from J, with 14 bases between. This CDR3 comprises 14 residues. Germline V CDR1 and CDR2: SGDLS, YYNGEE. Full variable domain (missing parts from reference TRBV9 and TRBJ2-5): DSGVTQTPKHLITATGQRVTLRCSPRSGDLSVYWYQQSLDQGLQFLIQYYNGEERAKGNILERFSAQQFPDLHSELNLSSLELGDSALYFCASSANWFEETQYFGPGTRLLVL.

V usage is TRBV30 and J usage is TRBJ1-1; 7 bases are shared with TRBD1. The CDR3 is made up of 12 amino acids. Germline lookup yields CDR1 GTSNPN and CDR2 SVGIG (reference sequence). V shed 6 bases, J shed 2 bases, and the junction held 3 bases outside the gene matches. The CDR3 DNA sequence: TGTGCCTGTGGGACAGTCAACACTGAAGCTTTCTTT. Its translation: CACGTVNTEAFF.

V and J are TRBV7-9 and TRBJ2-7, with a tentative D call TRBD2 (5 bases). Germline-derived CDR1 and CDR2 are SEHNR and FQNEAQ (reference sequence). This CDR3 has 14 residues. V lost 1 base, J lost 8 bases, and 15 bases lay in between. The CDR3 protein is CASSLGGGDYQQYF. DNA for the CDR3: TGTGCCAGCAGCTTAGGCGGCGGTGACTATCAGCAGTACTTC.

The rearrangement joins TRBV4-2 to TRBJ2-1; 7 positions agree with TRBD2. The CDR3 consists of 18 residues. The germline V gene encodes CDR1 LGHNA and CDR2 YNFKEQ. V shed 4 bases, J shed 2 bases, and the junction held 14 bases outside the gene matches. CDR3 bases: TGTGCCAGCAGCCCCAAGAGCGGCGGGAGTGGGGCCTACAATGAGCAGTTCTTC. Amino acids: CASSPKSGGSGAYNEQFF.

The rearrangement joins TRBV7-9 to TRBJ2-3; TRBD1 aligns across 7 bases. Germline CDR1 reads SEHNR; CDR2 reads FQNEAQ (reference sequence). This CDR3 is 14 amino acids long. With V trimmed by 5 bases and J by 5 bases, 7 bases remained unmatched. In DNA, the CDR3 is TGTGCCAGCAGCCCGAGACAGGGACGAGATACGCAGTATTTT. This encodes CASSPRQGRDTQYF. The complete variable domain, with remaining parts taken from reference TRBV7-9 and TRBJ2-3, reads DTGVSQNPRHKITKRGQNVTFRCDPISEHNRLYWYRQTLGQGPEFLTYFQNEAQLEKSRLLSDRFSAERPKGSFSTLEIQRTEQGDSAMYLCASSPRQGRDTQYFGPGTRLTVL.

The DNA for the CDR3 is TGTGCCAGTAGTGTACAGGGGGCAAATCAGCCCCAGCATTTT. This sequence encodes CASSVQGANQPQHF. This chain connects TRBV19 to TRBJ1-5, with 9 bases that match TRBD1. CDR1 is LNHDA, CDR2 SQIVND, per germline (reference sequence). With V trimmed by 5 bases and J by 4 bases, 3 bases remained unmatched. The CDR3 is 14 amino acids.

The V and J genes are TRBV7-2 and TRBJ2-1, with D perhaps assigned TRBD1 or TRBD2 (5 bases each). V gave up 2 bases and J gave up 7 bases, with 21 bases separating them. CDR1 and CDR2 (germline): SGHTA, FQGNSA. The CDR3 consists of 17 residues. In DNA form, the CDR3 reads TGTGCCAGCAGCTTATGGGACGTAACTTCCCTCCCAAATGAGCAGTTCTTC. Translation: CASSLWDVTSLPNEQFF.

This chain's CDR3 is CASSFSANSPLHF. The CDR3, as DNA: TGTGCCAGCAGCTTCAGCGCCAATTCACCCCTCCACTTT. V gene TRBV7-9 combines with J gene TRBJ1-6; D ambiguous. This CDR3 spans 13 amino acids. V dropped 3 bases and J dropped 7 bases, with 7 bases sitting between them. CDR1 and CDR2 from the germline V gene are SEHNR and FQNEAQ (reference sequence).

The chain employs TRBV19 and TRBJ1-2; a weak D match, TRBD1 (5 bases). This CDR3 comprises 12 residues. V was trimmed by 5 bases and J by 3 bases, leaving 7 bases between them. Germline V gene lookup returns CDR1 LNHDA and CDR2 SQIVND (reference sequence). CDR3 residues: CASSDSHYGYTF. The CDR3 bases are TGTGCCAGTAGTGACAGCCACTATGGCTACACCTTC.

The rearrangement joins TRBV18 to TRBJ2-5; D is possibly TRBD2 (6 bases). The V end was cut by 1 base, the J end by 2 bases, with 14 bases between. The CDR3 runs to 16 residues. Germline loops: CDR1 KGHSH, CDR2 LQKENI. The CDR3 DNA reads as TGTGCCAGCTCACCACAGGGACTGGCGGGACAAGAGACCCAGTACTTC. Encoded protein: CASSPQGLAGQETQYF.

V is TRBV7-9 and J is TRBJ2-2; no clear D gene. The CDR3 is made up of 13 amino acids. The germline V gene has CDR1 SEHNR and CDR2 FQNEAQ (reference sequence). V lost 5 bases and J 7 bases, leaving 11 bases between the germline ends. CDR3 nucleotide sequence: TGTGCCAGCAGCGTCAAGGACGGCGGGGAGCTGTTTTTT. It codes for CASSVKDGGELFF.

The chain has TRBV2 and TRBJ1-4; D remains unclear. V lost 0 bases and J lost 10, with 12 bases in between. The CDR3 spans 14 residues. The germline V gene encodes CDR1 SNHLY and CDR2 FYNNEI. For the CDR3, the DNA is TGTGCCAGCAGTGAAGCGACTTTTAGAGGAAAACTGTTTTTT. Its protein product is CASSEATFRGKLFF.

The J gene is TRBJ2-1, the V gene TRBV5-4; 12 bases map to TRBD2. CDR3 length: 16 residues. Germline CDR1 and CDR2: SGHNT and YYREEE (reference sequence). V trimming: 2 bases; J trimming: 7 bases; junction bases outside the gene matches: 7. Here the CDR3 reads CASSFPTSGGRNEQFF. CDR3 bases: TGTGCCAGCAGCTTCCCGACTAGCGGGGGACGAAATGAGCAGTTCTTC. Full variable domain (outside the CDR3, taken from reference TRBV5-4 and TRBJ2-1): ETGVTQSPTHLIKTRGQQVTLRCSSQSGHNTVSWYQQALGQGPQFIFQYYREEENGRGNFPPRFSGLQFPNYSSELNVNALELDDSALYLCASSFPTSGGRNEQFFGPGTRLTVL.

The chain carries TRBV13 and TRBJ2-1, with 9 bases aligning to TRBD2. The CDR3 covers 17 residues. J lost 3 bases, V lost 5 bases, and 11 bases had no gene match. Germline V gives CDR1 PRHDT, CDR2 FYEKMQ (reference sequence). The CDR3 region is CASSTIPSGNNYNEQFF. Here the CDR3 DNA reads TGTGCCAGCAGCACAATCCCTAGCGGGAATAACTACAATGAGCAGTTCTTC.

This chain uses TRBV4-3 with TRBJ1-1; unclear D gene. This CDR3 is built from 15 residues. Looked up from germline, CDR1 is LGHNA and CDR2 is YSLEER. V dropped 0 bases and J dropped 1 base, with 9 bases sitting between them. CDR3 protein: CASSQEVGGNTEAFF. Here the CDR3 DNA reads TGCGCCAGCAGCCAAGAAGTTGGCGGGAACACTGAAGCTTTCTTT.

The CDR3 reads CASSRDSWGNTEAFF. CDR3 nucleotide sequence: TGTGCCAGTAGTCGGGACAGCTGGGGGAACACTGAAGCTTTCTTT. The chain recombines TRBV19 with TRBJ1-1; 7 nucleotides align to TRBD1. Germline loops: CDR1 LNHDA, CDR2 SQIVND (reference sequence). This CDR3 is 15 amino acids long. The trim removed 5 bases at V and 1 base at J, leaving 7 bases unmatched.

V usage is TRBV19 and J usage is TRBJ1-1; 8 nucleotides agree with TRBD1. Unmatched junction bases numbered 20, after V lost 9 bases and J lost 2 bases. This CDR3 is built from 18 residues. Germline V lookup: CDR1 LNHDA, CDR2 SQIVND (reference sequence). The CDR3 region has the DNA TGTGCCAGCACAACAGAGGACAGGGAAATTTTAGGCAACACTGAAGCTTTCTTT. It codes for CASTTEDREILGNTEAFF.

The rearrangement uses TRBV15 and TRBJ2-1; maybe TRBD1 (5 bases). V lost 3 bases and J 4 bases, leaving 13 bases between the germline ends. CDR3 length: 15 amino acids. Germline assignment: CDR1 LNHNV and CDR2 YYDKDF (reference sequence). The CDR3 loop is CATSSLPRVYNEQFF. CDR3 nucleotides: TGTGCCACCAGCAGCCTACCCAGGGTTTACAATGAGCAGTTCTTC.

The V gene is TRBV19, the J gene TRBJ1-4, with no clear D. Trimming took 3 bases from V and 8 from J, leaving 7 bases between them. This CDR3 is built from 12 residues. The germline V gene encodes CDR1 LNHDA and CDR2 SQIVND (reference sequence). The CDR3 coding sequence is TGTGCCAGTAGTATGATTAGGGAAAAACTGTTTTTT. Translation: CASSMIREKLFF.

V gene TRBV13 combines with J gene TRBJ2-1, with D possibly being TRBD2 (6 bases). The CDR3 loop spans 17 amino acids. Germline-derived CDR1 and CDR2 are PRHDT and FYEKMQ (reference sequence). Trimming stripped 1 base from V and 2 bases from J, with 15 bases between. The CDR3 DNA reads TGTGCCAGCAGCTTAGAAGGGGCGGGACGAGCCTACAATGAGCAGTTCTTC. This sequence encodes CASSLEGAGRAYNEQFF.

The chain has TRBV29-1 and TRBJ2-1, with 10 positions matching TRBD1. Germline assignment: CDR1 SQVTM and CDR2 ANQGSEA. V was pared by 5 bases and J by 9 bases, with 7 bases of the junction left unmatched. This CDR3 has 13 amino acids. CDR3 bases: TGCAGCGTTCGGGGACAGGGGCATGTTGAGCAGTTCTTC. This translates into CSVRGQGHVEQFF.

The chain recombines TRBV5-6 with TRBJ2-5; 14 bases line up with TRBD2. Germline loops: CDR1 SGHDT, CDR2 YYEEEE. The CDR3 is 17 residues long. The V and J ends lost 3 bases and 5 bases, in that order; junction bases with no gene match: 9. In DNA form, the CDR3 reads TGTGCCAGCAGCTACCCGGGACTAGCGGGGGTAGGGGAGACCCAGTACTTC. Protein: CASSYPGLAGVGETQYF.

The rearrangement uses TRBV5-4 and TRBJ1-1, with a weak D call TRBD1 (6 bases). Trimming left V 7 bases short and J 4 bases short, with 17 bases between. This CDR3 is built from 14 residues. Looked up from germline, CDR1 is SGHNT and CDR2 is YYREEE (reference sequence). CDR3 bases: TGTGCCAGCCGCAGGTCGGGGGCGCCCACTGAAGCTTTCTTT. Its protein is CASRRSGAPTEAFF.

The chain recombines TRBV6-1 with TRBJ2-5; D is tentatively TRBD1 or TRBD2 (6 bases each). Trimming stripped 7 bases from V and 2 bases from J, with 14 bases between. This CDR3 spans 14 amino acids. Germline-derived CDR1 and CDR2 are MNHNS and SASEGT. Here the CDR3 DNA reads TGTGCCAGCACACTAGGGGGAGGTCAAGAGACCCAGTACTTC. Residues: CASTLGGGQETQYF.

The count of this clone is one. The chain carries TRBV5-1 and TRBJ2-1, with TRBD2 identical over 11 bases. The CDR3 sequence is 14 residues long. Germline V lookup: CDR1 SGHRS, CDR2 YFSETQ. Trimming cost V 2 bases and J 7 bases; bases outside gene matches: 2. The CDR3 protein is CASSFSGGANEQFF. DNA for the CDR3: TGCGCCAGCAGCTTTAGCGGGGGGGCTAATGAGCAGTTCTTC. Full variable domain (rest looked up from reference TRBV5-1 and TRBJ2-1): KAGVTQTPRYLIKTRGQQVTLSCSPISGHRSVSWYQQTPGQGLQFLFEYFSETQRNKGNFPGRFSGRQFSNSRSEMNVSTLELGDSALYLCASSFSGGANEQFFGPGTRLTVL.

This chain joins TRBV4-2 and TRBJ2-2; tentatively, D is TRBD1 (6 bases). Per the germline V gene, CDR1 is LGHNA and CDR2 is YNFKEQ. The CDR3 contains 17 residues. V dropped 4 bases and J dropped 5 bases, with 20 bases sitting between them. The CDR3 sequence: CASSPNLRTGSTGELFF. The CDR3 region has the DNA TGTGCCAGCAGCCCAAATCTGAGAACAGGGAGTACCGGGGAGCTGTTTTTT.

V is TRBV21-1 and J is TRBJ1-5; no check of the table's D call, TRBD1, against the DNA was made. TRBV21-1 is a pseudogene. The CDR3 has 15 residues. In DNA, the CDR3 is TGTGCCAGCAGCAAAGTGGGACAGCCCAATCAGCCCCAGCATTTT. Protein: CASSKVGQPNQPQHF.

The chain links TRBV30 to TRBJ2-2, with a possible D match to TRBD1 (5 bases). The CDR3 has 14 residues. Germline CDR1 and CDR2: GTSNPN and SVGIG (reference sequence). Between the trimmed V and J ends, which lost 4 bases and 0 bases, there was a span of 9 bases. The CDR3 region has the DNA TGTGCCTGGAATACAGGTTCGAACACCGGGGAGCTGTTTTTT. Translated, it gives CAWNTGSNTGELFF.

This chain links TRBV2 with TRBJ2-7; D is tentatively TRBD1 or TRBD2 (7 bases each). CDR1 and CDR2 from the germline V gene are SNHLY and FYNNEI. V lost 6 bases and J lost 2, with 20 bases in between. CDR3 size: 16 residues. The CDR3 coding sequence is TGTGCCAGCAGCAGTAGGGGGCAGGGGGGGACCTACGAGCAGTACTTC. It is translated as CASSSRGQGGTYEQYF.

Notes on this clone: Sequence at one end of the junction differs from germline and may be a read error. The chain couples TRBV20-1 to TRBJ2-3, with 9 bases lining up with TRBD1. Germline CDR1 and CDR2: DFQATT and SNEGSKA (reference sequence). The CDR3 length is 11 residues. CDR3 sequence: CSASGGQGLDF. The CDR3 coding sequence is TGCAGTGCTAGTGGGGGACAGGGATTAGATTTT.